This section outlines one T cell receptor beta chain sequence together with its context. Time point described: baseline pretreatment blood. Specified treatment: 15 Gy SBRT to primary tumor, nephrectomy 4 weeks later. Blood was sampled at baseline, 2 weeks and 4 weeks after SBRT. Trimming took 4 bases from V and 5 from J; bases not matched to a gene: 3. Germline V gene data show CDR1 as LGHNT and CDR2 as FRNRAP. The CDR3 totals 15 residues. The data were obtained in a study of radiation and T cells in renal cell carcinoma. The method was immunoSEQ multiplex PCR; TCRdb's version includes in-frame clones alone and lacks a portion of them. The sample holds approximately 22,000 clones, 70% to 80% seen once.

The chain couples TRBV12-5 to TRBJ2-5, with 14 bases that match TRBD2. Source: blood, taken from a patient whose treatment included radiotherapy and nephrectomy. This receptor was identified in a man aged 55 to 70 with renal cell carcinoma. The CDR3 DNA is TGTGCTAGTGGTTCCGGGACTAGCGGGAGTGAGACCCAGTACTTC. Translation: CASGSGTSGSETQYF.